This T cell receptor beta chain emerged from a study of blood T cell repertoires in COVID-19. This clone was detected once. Original methodology: From reference gene primer amplification, estimates of nucleated cell counts were derived. Libraries were prepared by immunoSEQ multiplex PCR; TCRdb keeps only in-frame clonotypes and omits some of them. Clone size and V and J calls were adopted from that table, with D and trimming inferred from the DNA. This repertoire shows some 200,000 clones, 81% found once; its top ten account for 7.5% to 10%. The study counted Cohort 3 donors as recovered given two negative PCRs, clearance, or symptom resolution. V shed 1 base, J shed 4 bases, and the junction held 3 bases outside the gene matches. Germline V lookup: CDR1 GTSNPN, CDR2 SVGIG (reference sequence). The CDR3 has 13 amino acids.

This sequence originates from a man aged 35-49 years who had recovered from COVID-19. The source material was PBMCs or T cells enriched from blood (not recorded which). The rearrangement joins TRBV30 to TRBJ1-2, with TRBD1 identical over 7 bases. The CDR3 protein is CAWSGDSGYGYTF. The CDR3 DNA sequence: TGTGCCTGGAGTGGGGACAGTGGCTATGGCTACACCTTC. Based on the CDR3 plus reference TRBV30 and TRBJ1-2, the full variable domain is SQTIHQWPATLVQPVGSPLSLECTVEGTSNPNLYWYRQAAGRGLQLLFYSVGIGQISSEVPQNLSASRPQDRQFILSSKKLLLSDSGFYLCAWSGDSGYGYTFGSGTRLTVV.